This TCR beta chain was captured by sequencing in a study of T cells after posttransplantation cyclophosphamide. Overall study findings and caveats: Tissue-infiltrating T cells from skin or gut overlapped little with blood T cells. Recipient CMV seropositivity and CMV reactivation strongly tracked TRB clonality. Later post-transplant blood repertoires were often dominated by donor CD8+ memory clones.

Per the germline V gene, CDR1 is MDHEN and CDR2 is SYDVKM. The CDR3 loop spans 18 amino acids. V shed 3 bases, J shed 4 bases, and the junction held 14 bases outside the gene matches. Using immunoSEQ multiplex PCR, the repertoire was profiled, and TCRdb retains in-frame clones only, with some absent. The data show 20,000 to 30,000 clones, with none appearing a single time. This clone showed up many times. Antigen specificity is unknown. On the day of bone marrow donation, the related graft donor provided peripheral blood. The sample taken for sequencing was PBMCs. The chain carries TRBV28 and TRBJ2-7; 11 nucleotides align to TRBD1. The clonotype originates from a woman aged 50 to 60 in good health, CMV-negative, and a related stem cell transplant donor. The CDR3 protein is CASSFPGTGGVRFYEQYF. DNA for the CDR3: TGTGCCAGCAGTTTTCCCGGGACAGGGGGTGTGCGGTTTTACGAGCAGTACTTC.